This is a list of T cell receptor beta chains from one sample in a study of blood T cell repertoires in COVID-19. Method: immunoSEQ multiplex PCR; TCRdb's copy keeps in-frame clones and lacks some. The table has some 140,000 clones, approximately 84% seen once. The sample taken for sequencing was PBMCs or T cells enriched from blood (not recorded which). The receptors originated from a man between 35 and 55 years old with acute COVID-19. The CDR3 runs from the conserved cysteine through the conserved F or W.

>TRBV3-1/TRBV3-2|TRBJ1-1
CASSQGTGITEAFF
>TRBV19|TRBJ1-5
CASSADLERPQHF
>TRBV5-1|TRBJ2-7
CASSFGPGLYEQYF
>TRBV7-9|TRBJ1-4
CASSLKTGGGEKLFF
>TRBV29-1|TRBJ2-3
CSVTKRGNTDTQYF
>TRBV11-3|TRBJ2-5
CASSLASGNGETQYF
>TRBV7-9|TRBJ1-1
CASSGRQGTEAFF
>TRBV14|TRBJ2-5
CASSLKGTSGIIQETQYF
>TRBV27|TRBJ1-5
CASSLSGTGEQPQHF
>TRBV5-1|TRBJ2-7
CASSSGTGRSYEQYF
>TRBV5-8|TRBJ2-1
CASSLSILQVSDEQFF
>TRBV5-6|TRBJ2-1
CASSWTNYNEQFF
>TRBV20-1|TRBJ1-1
CSASKAMNTEAFF
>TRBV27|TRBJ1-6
CASSLSSVVYNSPLHF
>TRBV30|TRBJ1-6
CAWSGKGQGSNSPLHF
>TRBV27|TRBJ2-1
CASSLSGGLAGLYNEQFF
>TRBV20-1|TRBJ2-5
CSATSQETQYF
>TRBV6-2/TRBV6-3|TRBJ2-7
CASSYSTHYPYEQYF
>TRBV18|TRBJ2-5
CASSRTGPQETQYF
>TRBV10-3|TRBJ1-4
CAISEYRGREEKLFF
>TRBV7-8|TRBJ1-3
CASSPDQVFGNTIYF
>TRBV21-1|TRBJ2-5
CASSWRQGGTQYF
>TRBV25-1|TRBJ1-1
CASSENRDGTEAFF
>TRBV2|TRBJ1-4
CASHRDRGREKLFF
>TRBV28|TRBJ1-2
CASSLLTGGYTF
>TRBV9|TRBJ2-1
CASSSGGLHEHNEQFF
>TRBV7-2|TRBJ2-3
CASSPGTSGRGSGTDTQYF
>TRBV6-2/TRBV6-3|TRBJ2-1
CASSYVPGQGTNPYYNEQFF
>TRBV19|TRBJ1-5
CASSSRDRDQPQHF
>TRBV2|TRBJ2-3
CASSEAVPNTQYF
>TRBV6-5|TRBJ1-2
CASSREDYGYTF
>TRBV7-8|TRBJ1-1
CASSLRGTGDAFF
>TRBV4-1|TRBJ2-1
CASSQGSSYNEQFF
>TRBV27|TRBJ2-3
CASSFSTTSTDTQYF
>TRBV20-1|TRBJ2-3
CSASSGPSTDTQYF
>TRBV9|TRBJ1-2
CASSVGGSNYGYTF
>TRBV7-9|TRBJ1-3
CASSLDGSGGSIYF
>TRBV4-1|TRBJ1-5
CASSRIQGAGNQPQHF
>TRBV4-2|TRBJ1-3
CASSLSPGQGAGGDTIYF
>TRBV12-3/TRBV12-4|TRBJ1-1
CASGNSGTAFF
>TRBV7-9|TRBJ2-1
CASSYRDRGGNEQFF
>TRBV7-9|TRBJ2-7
CASSPESSYEQYF
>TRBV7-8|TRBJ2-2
CASSLALTERLGELFF
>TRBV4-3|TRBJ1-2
CASSQDGANYGYTF
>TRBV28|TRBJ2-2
CASGGQVANTGELFF
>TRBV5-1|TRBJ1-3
CASSGTPGNTIYF
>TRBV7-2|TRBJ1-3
CASSSGVITGNTIYF
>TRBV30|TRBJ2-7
CAWSVTAGLAGDYEQYF
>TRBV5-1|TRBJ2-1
CASSPGLAGGRSYNEQFF
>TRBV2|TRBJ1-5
CASSSDSSNQPQHF
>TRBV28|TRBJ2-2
CASRRQGQAGELFF
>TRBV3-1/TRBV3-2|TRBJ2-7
CASSRLLTGDYEQYF
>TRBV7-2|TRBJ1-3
CASTAAGGASGNTIYF
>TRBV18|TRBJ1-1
CASSPQGAVRTEAFF